This TCR beta chain emerged from a study of blood T cell repertoires in COVID-19. About the study: Sites across the United States, Italy and Spain contributed samples from acute and convalescent COVID-19. In each case, the material was cDNA or gDNA derived from T cells, B-cell-depleted T cells, or PBMCs.

The data were produced by immunoSEQ multiplex PCR, yet TCRdb's version contains in-frame clones alone and is incomplete. The sample comprises about 250,000 clones, under 90% of which are singletons, and roughly 1.7% rests with the top ten. Trimming pared 4 bases from V and 6 bases from J, leaving 15 bases between. Germline lookup yields CDR1 MNHEY and CDR2 SVGAGI. The CDR3 has 14 residues. The participants were between about 18 and 95 years old and came from about two dozen US areas. Two negative PCRs, clearance, or symptom resolution had been documented for recovered Cohort 3 donors. The clonotype originates from a man in his forties who had recovered from COVID-19. The sample was PBMCs or T cells enriched from blood (not recorded which). The chain employs TRBV6-5 and TRBJ1-1; D is perhaps TRBD1 (6 bases). CDR3 sequence: CASSFNQGTAEAFF. CDR3 in DNA: TGTGCCAGCAGTTTTAACCAGGGGACGGCTGAAGCTTTCTTT.